These T cell receptor beta chains were read from a single sample in a study of blood T cell repertoires in COVID-19. TCRdb keeps only in-frame clones here, not all; method: immunoSEQ multiplex PCR. The sample carries fewer than 150,000 clones, about 87% recorded once. Sequencing was done on a sample of peripheral blood. The source of these receptors is a middle-aged woman with acute or convalescent COVID-19. Both conserved end residues are part of each CDR3. The order of the fields is V gene, D gene, J gene, clone size, CDR3 DNA, CDR3 protein. The D gene is left open where the match is weak. Size is stated for part of the rows, as once, few or many counts, or as a class when the clone is expanded.

v_gene: TRBV27; d_gene: .; j_gene: TRBJ1-1; abundance: .; CDR3nt: TGTGCCAGCAGTGTAAGAAGGGGTTACACTGAAGCTTTCTTT; CDR3aa: CASSVRRGYTEAFF
v_gene: TRBV19; d_gene: .; j_gene: TRBJ1-1; abundance: once; CDR3nt: TGTGCCAGTAGTATTAGTTGGAACACTGAAGCTTTCTTT; CDR3aa: CASSISWNTEAFF
v_gene: TRBV6-5; d_gene: .; j_gene: TRBJ1-5; abundance: .; CDR3nt: TGTGCCAGCAGCAGGGACCCACAGGGTCAGCCCCAGCATTTT; CDR3aa: CASSRDPQGQPQHF
v_gene: TRBV5-1; d_gene: TRBD1; j_gene: TRBJ2-7; abundance: once; CDR3nt: TGCGCCAGCAGCCCCGGGACAGGGGTCTACGAGCAGTACTTC; CDR3aa: CASSPGTGVYEQYF
v_gene: TRBV19; d_gene: TRBD2; j_gene: TRBJ2-1; abundance: .; CDR3nt: TGTGCCAGTACCCGGACTAGCGGGAGGAATGAGCAGTTCTTC; CDR3aa: CASTRTSGRNEQFF
v_gene: TRBV25-1; d_gene: .; j_gene: TRBJ2-7; abundance: once; CDR3nt: TGTGCCAGCAGTGACCCTAAAGGGGCCCTATCCTACGAGCAGTACTTC; CDR3aa: CASSDPKGALSYEQYF
v_gene: TRBV18; d_gene: TRBD2; j_gene: TRBJ2-2; abundance: .; CDR3nt: TGTGCCAGCTCATCACTTGCGGGAGAGAGCGGGGAGCTGTTTTTT; CDR3aa: CASSSLAGESGELFF
v_gene: TRBV6-1; d_gene: .; j_gene: TRBJ1-2; abundance: once; CDR3nt: TGTGCCAGCAGTGAGAAGGGGAAATGGGCCTACACCTTC; CDR3aa: CASSEKGKWAYTF
v_gene: TRBV5-1; d_gene: .; j_gene: TRBJ2-5; abundance: once; CDR3nt: TGCGCCAGCAATAAAGACTTTCGAATAGAGACCCAGTACTTC; CDR3aa: CASNKDFRIETQYF
v_gene: TRBV16; d_gene: .; j_gene: TRBJ2-3; abundance: .; CDR3nt: TGTGCCAGCAGCCCCATGGGGCAGCTAAGGCACACAGATACGCAGTATTTT; CDR3aa: CASSPMGQLRHTDTQYF
v_gene: TRBV2; d_gene: .; j_gene: TRBJ1-1; abundance: .; CDR3nt: TGTGCCAGCATGGGATCCGGGGGGTCCATGAACACTGAAGCTTTCTTT; CDR3aa: CASMGSGGSMNTEAFF
v_gene: TRBV12-3/TRBV12-4; d_gene: .; j_gene: TRBJ1-1; abundance: once; CDR3nt: TGTGCCAGCAGTTACAAAAGGAACACTGAAGCTTTCTTT; CDR3aa: CASSYKRNTEAFF
v_gene: TRBV19; d_gene: .; j_gene: TRBJ1-1; abundance: .; CDR3nt: TGTGCCAGTAGTACAGGGGCGAGCACTGAAGCTTTCTTT; CDR3aa: CASSTGASTEAFF
v_gene: TRBV12-5; d_gene: .; j_gene: TRBJ2-2; abundance: .; CDR3nt: TGTGCTAGTGGTCAGGGGAGTAACACCGGGGAGCTGTTTTTT; CDR3aa: CASGQGSNTGELFF
v_gene: TRBV7-7; d_gene: TRBD2; j_gene: TRBJ2-7; abundance: .; CDR3nt: TGTGCCAGCAGCGTTGAAGCGGGGGTCGAGCAGTACTTC; CDR3aa: CASSVEAGVEQYF
v_gene: TRBV5-4; d_gene: TRBD1; j_gene: TRBJ2-3; abundance: .; CDR3nt: TGTGCCAGCAGCCGTCGACAGGGGGCGCAATCAGATACGCAGTATTTT; CDR3aa: CASSRRQGAQSDTQYF
v_gene: TRBV6-1; d_gene: .; j_gene: TRBJ2-2; abundance: .; CDR3nt: TGTGCCAGCAGTGACCTTCTAGACAGAGCCGGGGAGCTGTTTTTT; CDR3aa: CASSDLLDRAGELFF
v_gene: TRBV10-3; d_gene: TRBD1; j_gene: TRBJ1-2; abundance: .; CDR3nt: TGTGCCATCAGTGAGGCGGGACAGCTCTATGGCTACACCTTC; CDR3aa: CAISEAGQLYGYTF